A single T cell receptor (beta chain) is shown here with its context. The antigen is not known. The data derive from a study of cytomegalovirus exposure and HLA in healthy donors. Background on the study: An early data release held tens of millions of unique TCRs from HLA-typed donors. Of the donors genotyped, approximately 400 in all, about 81% fell in the Caucasian-associated ancestry cluster.

The PCR ran on 60 Vbeta and 13 Jbeta primers. Repertoires were generated with immunoSEQ multiplex PCR, while TCRdb's copy carries only in-frame clones and drops some. Among roughly 110,000 clones, around 77% were seen once, and the ten largest hold under 5%. The study, taken as a whole, reports: Productive rates of about 90% or about 30% were seen for most TCR beta V segments in an earlier analysis.

These donors, healthy bone marrow donors, were studied. The sequenced material came from PBMCs. The source of this sequence is a male donor in good health and CMV-seronegative.

The CDR3 DNA follows: TGTGCCACCAGCAGACGGGACAGCTCCTACGAGCAGTACTTC. It specifies CATSRRDSSYEQYF. This rearrangement joins TRBV15 to TRBJ2-7; 7 nucleotides align to TRBD1. V lost 2 bases, J lost 0 bases, and 1 base stayed unmatched. The CDR3 length is 14 residues. Germline CDR1 reads LNHNV; CDR2 reads YYDKDF (reference sequence).